A selection of T cell receptor beta chains follows, all from one sample in a study of blood T cell repertoires in COVID-19. The table came from immunoSEQ multiplex PCR; TCRdb's copy has only in-frame clones and leaves some out. The repertoire has 300,000 to 350,000 clones, around nine tenths of them found once; the top ten carry around 4.6%. Sequences were obtained from PBMCs or T cells enriched from blood (not recorded which). The origin of the receptors is a man aged 25 to 40 who had recovered from COVID-19. Both conserved end residues are part of each CDR3. D genes are given only for firm matches. The size field is filled for only some rows; it gives once, few, many or a size class.

d_call	v_call	j_call	clone_size	cdr3_aa	cdr3_nt
.	TRBV6-5	TRBJ2-2	.	CASSYSIGNTGELFF	TGTGCCAGCAGTTACTCGATCGGGAACACCGGGGAGCTGTTTTTT
TRBD1	TRBV2	TRBJ1-1	.	CASLRTGHDTEAFF	TGTGCCAGCTTACGGACAGGGCATGACACTGAAGCTTTCTTT
.	TRBV6-5	TRBJ2-5	.	CAHGLDPEETQYF	TGTGCCCATGGACTGGATCCGGAAGAGACCCAGTACTTC
TRBD1	TRBV2	TRBJ2-6	.	CASSKIQGARGANVLTF	TGTGCCAGCAGTAAGATACAGGGGGCGCGAGGGGCCAACGTCCTGACTTTC
.	TRBV6-1	TRBJ2-2	many	CASSEGAGNTGELFF	TGTGCCAGCAGTGAAGGAGCGGGGAACACCGGGGAGCTGTTTTTT
.	TRBV2	TRBJ1-2	.	CASSDQGSANYGYTF	TGTGCCAGCAGTGATCAGGGTTCCGCTAACTATGGCTACACCTTC
TRBD1	TRBV28	TRBJ1-3	.	CASSALQGGTGNTIYF	TGTGCCAGCAGTGCTTTACAGGGGGGAACTGGAAACACCATATATTTT
TRBD2	TRBV30	TRBJ2-1	.	CAWSRPASGDNEQFF	TGTGCCTGGAGTCGCCCGGCTAGCGGTGACAATGAGCAGTTCTTC
TRBD1	TRBV19	TRBJ2-7	.	CASSTDRRSSYEQYF	TGTGCCAGTAGTACGGACAGGCGGAGCTCCTACGAGCAGTACTTC
TRBD1	TRBV28	TRBJ1-4	.	CASSPQAKTGLSNEKLFF	TGTGCCAGCAGTCCACAAGCCAAGACAGGGCTGTCTAATGAAAAACTGTTTTTT
.	TRBV15	TRBJ2-2	.	CATSSATFGELFF	TGTGCCACCAGCAGCGCTACTTTCGGGGAGCTGTTTTTT
TRBD1	TRBV2	TRBJ1-2	.	CATQGAMGYTF	TGTGCCACCCAGGGGGCGATGGGCTACACCTTC
.	TRBV18	TRBJ2-7	.	CASSPLGQGGDEQYF	TGTGCCAGCTCACCACTCGGACAGGGAGGGGACGAGCAGTACTTC
TRBD1	TRBV7-9	TRBJ2-7	.	CASSLRGTGGGDEQYF	TGTGCCAGCAGCTTAAGGGGGACAGGGGGCGGTGACGAGCAGTACTTC
TRBD1	TRBV28	TRBJ2-1	once	CASSGQGADSYNEQFF	TGTGCCAGCAGCGGACAGGGGGCCGACTCCTACAATGAGCAGTTCTTC
.	TRBV28	TRBJ1-3	.	CASILRDTNSGNTIYF	TGTGCCAGCATCCTTCGAGACACGAACTCTGGAAACACCATATATTTT
.	TRBV27	TRBJ2-7	.	CASSLDSLNLGYEQYF	TGTGCCAGCAGCCTGGACAGCCTCAACTTAGGGTACGAGCAGTACTTC
TRBD1	TRBV30	TRBJ1-2	.	CAWSVTGYYGYTF	TGTGCCTGGAGCGTGACAGGGTACTATGGCTACACCTTC
.	TRBV5-1	TRBJ1-4	.	CASSSTGTTGEKLFF	TGCGCCAGCAGCTCGACAGGTACTACCGGTGAAAAACTGTTTTTT
.	TRBV9	TRBJ2-7	few	CASSVNIAAQTGEQYF	TGTGCCAGCAGCGTAAATATTGCAGCACAAACAGGCGAGCAGTACTTC
.	TRBV28	TRBJ1-4	.	CASSPPGHINFEKLFF	TGTGCCAGCAGTCCACCCGGACACATTAACTTTGAAAAACTGTTTTTT
.	TRBV5-1	TRBJ2-2	once	CASSLGSVNTGELFF	TGCGCCAGCAGCTTGGGGTCAGTTAACACCGGGGAGCTGTTTTTT
.	TRBV5-1	TRBJ2-3	once	CASKVESTDTQYF	TGCGCCAGCAAAGTGGAGAGCACAGATACGCAGTATTTT
TRBD1	TRBV2	TRBJ1-6	.	CASRAGTGEGPLHF	TGTGCCAGCAGAGCCGGGACAGGGGAAGGACCCCTCCACTTT
.	TRBV4-1	TRBJ1-5	.	CASSQENSGGWLAQHF	TGCGCCAGCAGCCAAGAGAACTCGGGTGGTTGGTTGGCCCAGCATTTT
TRBD2	TRBV5-4	TRBJ2-1	.	CASRLYGGAEQFF	TGTGCCAGCAGACTTTACGGGGGGGCTGAGCAGTTCTTC
TRBD2	TRBV7-2	TRBJ2-1	.	CASSQSGGAFNEQFF	TGTGCCAGCAGCCAAAGCGGGGGGGCCTTCAATGAGCAGTTCTTC
TRBD2	TRBV19	TRBJ2-1	.	CATLARGVFYNEQFF	TGTGCCACCCTCGCCCGGGGGGTGTTCTACAATGAGCAGTTCTTC
TRBD1	TRBV30	TRBJ2-3	.	CAWSVTGGNTDTQYF	TGTGCCTGGAGTGTAACAGGGGGCAACACAGATACGCAGTATTTT
TRBD2	TRBV20-1	TRBJ2-7	.	CSASRSAAGGRYEQYF	TGCAGTGCTAGTCGGTCGGCAGCGGGGGGGCGCTACGAGCAGTACTTC
TRBD2	TRBV14	TRBJ2-3	.	CASSHLARTSGGPDTDTQYF	TGTGCCAGCAGCCACCTCGCCAGGACTAGCGGGGGCCCGGACACAGATACGCAGTATTTT
.	TRBV19	TRBJ1-1	.	CASSNRDKTEAFF	TGTGCCAGTAGTAACCGGGACAAGACTGAAGCTTTCTTT
TRBD1	TRBV19	TRBJ2-5	.	CASSAGQGAGETQYF	TGTGCCAGTAGTGCCGGACAGGGGGCGGGGGAGACCCAGTACTTC
.	TRBV27	TRBJ1-4	.	CASSDRPAGGEKLFF	TGTGCCAGCAGTGATCGGCCAGCGGGGGGGGAAAAACTGTTTTTT
.	TRBV7-9	TRBJ1-1	.	CASSYAGVGRTEAFF	TGTGCCAGCAGTTACGCAGGGGTGGGGCGCACTGAAGCTTTCTTT
TRBD1	TRBV5-1	TRBJ1-1	.	CASSWLGQEAFF	TGCGCCAGCAGCTGGCTGGGACAGGAGGCTTTCTTT
.	TRBV10-1	TRBJ1-5	.	CASSDGFGQPQHF	TGCGCCAGCAGTGACGGGTTCGGGCAGCCCCAGCATTTT
.	TRBV5-5	TRBJ2-7	.	CASSPIDSSYEQYF	TGTGCCAGCAGCCCAATCGACAGCTCCTACGAGCAGTACTTC
.	TRBV7-7	TRBJ2-5	.	CASSPPGTYQETQYF	TGTGCCAGCAGCCCGCCGGGGACTTATCAAGAGACCCAGTACTTC
TRBD2	TRBV23-1	TRBJ2-1	.	CASSPPGGVAGGPVNEQFF	TGCGCCAGCAGTCCCCCAGGGGGGGTAGCGGGGGGGCCTGTCAATGAGCAGTTCTTC
.	TRBV19	TRBJ1-5	.	CASTKYNQPQHF	TGTGCCAGTACTAAATATAATCAGCCCCAGCATTTT
TRBD1	TRBV10-2	TRBJ1-5	.	CASSESGLRQGVSNQPQHF	TGCGCCAGCAGTGAGTCAGGTCTCCGGCAGGGGGTTAGCAATCAGCCCCAGCATTTT
.	TRBV27	TRBJ1-1	.	CASSFGWNTEAFF	TGTGCCAGCAGTTTCGGGTGGAACACTGAAGCTTTCTTT
.	TRBV13	TRBJ2-6	.	CASSHTEGVGANVLTF	TGTGCCAGCAGCCATACTGAAGGGGTTGGGGCCAACGTCCTGACTTTC
.	TRBV13	TRBJ2-2	.	CASSPPSTGELFF	TGTGCCAGCAGCCCCCCCAGCACCGGGGAGCTGTTTTTT
.	TRBV4-1	TRBJ2-1	.	CASSRGLGSYNEQFF	TGCGCCAGCAGCCGGGGGCTAGGATCCTACAATGAGCAGTTCTTC
TRBD1	TRBV11-2	TRBJ2-7	.	CASSFGQGAEQYF	TGTGCCAGCAGCTTTGGCCAGGGGGCCGAGCAGTACTTC
TRBD1	TRBV19	TRBJ1-5	.	CASSTAGRTGLGNQPQHF	TGTGCCAGTAGTACCGCGGGGAGGACAGGGTTAGGCAATCAGCCCCAGCATTTT
TRBD1	TRBV7-9	TRBJ2-3	.	CASSRSTGSTDTQYF	TGTGCCAGCAGCCGGTCGACAGGGAGCACAGATACGCAGTATTTT
TRBD1	TRBV11-3	TRBJ2-2	.	CASSFLGRDRGAGELFF	TGTGCCAGCAGCTTCTTAGGGCGCGACAGGGGTGCCGGGGAGCTGTTTTTT
TRBD2	TRBV18	TRBJ2-7	once	CASSPTPSGGSYEQYF	TGTGCCAGCTCACCGACGCCTAGCGGGGGTTCTTACGAGCAGTACTTC
TRBD1	TRBV28	TRBJ1-2	.	CASSFNRGVRSGYTF	TGTGCCAGCAGTTTCAACAGGGGGGTGAGGAGTGGCTACACCTTC